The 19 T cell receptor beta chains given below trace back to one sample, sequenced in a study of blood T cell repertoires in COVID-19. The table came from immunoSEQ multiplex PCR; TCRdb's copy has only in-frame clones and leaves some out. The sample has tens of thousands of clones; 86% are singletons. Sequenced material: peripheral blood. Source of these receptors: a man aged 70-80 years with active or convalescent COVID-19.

The CDR3, as DNA: TGTGCCAGCAGCTTAACAGGGATGAATTCACCCCTCCACTTT. Protein product: CASSLTGMNSPLHF. V and J are TRBV11-2 and TRBJ1-6, with a tentative D call TRBD1 (6 bases). In germline, CDR1 is SGHAT, CDR2 FQNNGV. The V and J ends lost 2 bases and 7 bases respectively, with 9 bases between them. This CDR3 region has 14 residues.

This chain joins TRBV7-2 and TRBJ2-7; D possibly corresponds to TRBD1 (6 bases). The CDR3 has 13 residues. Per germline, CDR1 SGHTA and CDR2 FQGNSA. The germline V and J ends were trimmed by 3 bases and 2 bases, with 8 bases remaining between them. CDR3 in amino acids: CASSLYRAYEQYF. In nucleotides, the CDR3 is TGTGCCAGCAGCTTGTACAGGGCCTACGAGCAGTACTTC.

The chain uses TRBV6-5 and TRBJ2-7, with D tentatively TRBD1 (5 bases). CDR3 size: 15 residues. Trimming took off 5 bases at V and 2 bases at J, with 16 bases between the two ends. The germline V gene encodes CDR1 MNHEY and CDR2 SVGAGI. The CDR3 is CASSPDAGHTYEQYF. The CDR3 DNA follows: TGTGCCAGCAGTCCCGACGCAGGGCATACCTACGAGCAGTACTTC.

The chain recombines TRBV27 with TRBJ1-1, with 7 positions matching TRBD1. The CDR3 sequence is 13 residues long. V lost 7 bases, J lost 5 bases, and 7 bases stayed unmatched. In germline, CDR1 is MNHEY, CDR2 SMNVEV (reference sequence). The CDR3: CASTYRGGTEAFF. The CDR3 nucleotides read TGTGCCAGCACATACAGGGGAGGAACTGAAGCTTTCTTT.

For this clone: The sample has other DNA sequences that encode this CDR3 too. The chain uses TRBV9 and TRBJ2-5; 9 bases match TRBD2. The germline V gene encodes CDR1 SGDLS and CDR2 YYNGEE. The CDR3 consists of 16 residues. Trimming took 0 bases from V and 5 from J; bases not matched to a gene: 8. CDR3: CASSVGLAGEGETQYF. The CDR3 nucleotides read TGTGCCAGCAGCGTAGGGTTAGCGGGAGAGGGGGAGACCCAGTACTTC.

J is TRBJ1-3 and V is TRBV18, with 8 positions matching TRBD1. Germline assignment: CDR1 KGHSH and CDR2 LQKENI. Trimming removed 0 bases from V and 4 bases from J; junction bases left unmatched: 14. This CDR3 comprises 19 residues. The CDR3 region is CASSPPEGVGQGSGNTIYF. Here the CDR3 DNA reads TGTGCCAGCTCACCACCGGAAGGGGTCGGACAGGGTAGCGGAAACACCATATATTTT.

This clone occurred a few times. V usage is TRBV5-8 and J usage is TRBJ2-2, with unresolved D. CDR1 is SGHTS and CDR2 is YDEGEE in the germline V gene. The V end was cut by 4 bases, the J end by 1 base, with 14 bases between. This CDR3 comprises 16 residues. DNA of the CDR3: TGTGCCAGCAGCGGCAATGTGGGCGTGAACACCGGGGAGCTGTTTTTT. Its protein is CASSGNVGVNTGELFF.

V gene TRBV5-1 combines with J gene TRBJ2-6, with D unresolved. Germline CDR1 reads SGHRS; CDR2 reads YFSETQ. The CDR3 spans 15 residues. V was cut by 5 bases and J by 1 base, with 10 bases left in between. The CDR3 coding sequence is TGCGCCAGCAGTCACGGTCGTTCTGGGGCCAACGTCCTGACTTTC. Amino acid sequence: CASSHGRSGANVLTF.

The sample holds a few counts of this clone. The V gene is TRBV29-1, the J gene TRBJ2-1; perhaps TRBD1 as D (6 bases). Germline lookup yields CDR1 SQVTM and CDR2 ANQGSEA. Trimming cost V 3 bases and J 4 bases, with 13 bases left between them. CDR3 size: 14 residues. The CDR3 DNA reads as TGCAGCGTTGATTTGGACAGAAATTACAATGAGCAGTTCTTC. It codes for CSVDLDRNYNEQFF.

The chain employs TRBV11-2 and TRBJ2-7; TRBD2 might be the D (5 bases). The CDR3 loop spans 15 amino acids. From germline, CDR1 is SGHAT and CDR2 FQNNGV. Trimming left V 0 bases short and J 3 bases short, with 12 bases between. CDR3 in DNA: TGTGCCAGCAGCTTAGATGATCTCCGGGGCTACGAGCAGTACTTC. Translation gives CASSLDDLRGYEQYF.

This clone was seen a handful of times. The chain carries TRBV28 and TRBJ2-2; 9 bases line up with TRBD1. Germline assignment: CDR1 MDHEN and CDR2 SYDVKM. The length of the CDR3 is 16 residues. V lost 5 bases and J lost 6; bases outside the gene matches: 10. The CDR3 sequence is CASSAPGQGGAGELFF. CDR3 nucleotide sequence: TGTGCCAGCAGTGCCCCGGGACAGGGAGGGGCCGGGGAGCTGTTTTTT. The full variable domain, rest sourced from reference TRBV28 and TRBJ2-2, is DVKVTQSSRYLVKRTGEKVFLECVQDMDHENMFWYRQDPGLGLRLIYFSYDVKMKEKGDIPEGYSVSREKKERFSLILESASTNQTSMYLCASSAPGQGGAGELFFGEGSRLTVL.

The CDR3 region has the DNA TGTGCCAGCAGATGGGAGTTGGCGGAAGGGGAGCTGTTTTTT. Translation: CASRWELAEGELFF. The chain links TRBV28 to TRBJ2-2; D perhaps matches TRBD2 (5 bases). CDR1 is MDHEN, CDR2 SYDVKM, per germline. CDR3 length: 14 amino acids. The V end was cut by 6 bases, the J end by 8 bases, with 16 bases between. Supplemented by reference TRBV28 and TRBJ2-2, the full variable domain reads DVKVTQSSRYLVKRTGEKVFLECVQDMDHENMFWYRQDPGLGLRLIYFSYDVKMKEKGDIPEGYSVSREKKERFSLILESASTNQTSMYLCASRWELAEGELFFGEGSRLTVL.

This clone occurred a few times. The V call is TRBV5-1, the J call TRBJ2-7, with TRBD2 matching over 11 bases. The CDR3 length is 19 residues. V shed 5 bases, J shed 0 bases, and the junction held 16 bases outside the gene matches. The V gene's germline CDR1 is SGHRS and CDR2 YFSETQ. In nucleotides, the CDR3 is TGCGCCAGCAGTACAGCACCGGGACTAGCGGTCCGAAGCTCCTACGAGCAGTACTTC. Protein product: CASSTAPGLAVRSSYEQYF.

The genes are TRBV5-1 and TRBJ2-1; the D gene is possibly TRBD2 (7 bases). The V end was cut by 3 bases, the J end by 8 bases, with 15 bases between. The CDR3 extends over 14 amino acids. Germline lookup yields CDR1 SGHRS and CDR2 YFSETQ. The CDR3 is CASSWGGVDDEQFF. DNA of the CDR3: TGCGCCAGCAGCTGGGGGGGCGTAGACGATGAGCAGTTCTTC. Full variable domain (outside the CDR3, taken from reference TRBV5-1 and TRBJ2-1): KAGVTQTPRYLIKTRGQQVTLSCSPISGHRSVSWYQQTPGQGLQFLFEYFSETQRNKGNFPGRFSGRQFSNSRSEMNVSTLELGDSALYLCASSWGGVDDEQFFGPGTRLTVL.

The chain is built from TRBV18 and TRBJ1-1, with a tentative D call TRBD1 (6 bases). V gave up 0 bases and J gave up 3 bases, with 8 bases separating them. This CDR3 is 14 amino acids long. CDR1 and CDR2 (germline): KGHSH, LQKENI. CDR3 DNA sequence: TGTGCCAGCTCACCACCCTCAGGGGACACTGAAGCTTTCTTT. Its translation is CASSPPSGDTEAFF.

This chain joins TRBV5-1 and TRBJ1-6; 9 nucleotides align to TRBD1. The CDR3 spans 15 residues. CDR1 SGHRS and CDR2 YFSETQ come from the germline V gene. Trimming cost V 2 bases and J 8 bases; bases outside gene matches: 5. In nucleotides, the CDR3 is TGCGCCAGCAGCTTACCGGGACAGGGATATTCACCCCTCCACTTT. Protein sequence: CASSLPGQGYSPLHF.

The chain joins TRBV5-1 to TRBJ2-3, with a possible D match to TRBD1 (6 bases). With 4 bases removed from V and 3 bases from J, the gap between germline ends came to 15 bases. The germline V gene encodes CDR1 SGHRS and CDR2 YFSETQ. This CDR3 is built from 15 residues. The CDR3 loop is CASSVGSRGTDTQYF. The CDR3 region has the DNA TGCGCCAGCAGCGTGGGGTCCAGGGGAACAGATACGCAGTATTTT.

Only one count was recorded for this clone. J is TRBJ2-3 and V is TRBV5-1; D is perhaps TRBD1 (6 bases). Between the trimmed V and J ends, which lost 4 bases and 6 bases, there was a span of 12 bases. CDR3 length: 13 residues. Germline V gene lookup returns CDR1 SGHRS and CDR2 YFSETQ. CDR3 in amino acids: CASSVDSPDTQYF. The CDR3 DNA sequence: TGCGCCAGCAGCGTGGACAGCCCCGATACGCAGTATTTT.

The CDR3 region has the DNA TGTGCCAGCAGCGTAGCTCAGGGGAATGAGCAGTTCTTC. This translates into CASSVAQGNEQFF. The chain uses TRBV9 and TRBJ2-1; maybe TRBD1 (6 bases). Deletions cut 0 bases from V and 7 bases from J, with 8 bases between. This CDR3 has 13 residues. CDR1 is SGDLS and CDR2 is YYNGEE in the germline V gene.